The rows below give T cell receptor beta chains drawn from one sample of a study of shared clonotypes between healthy human individuals. The table came from immunoSEQ multiplex PCR; TCRdb's copy has only in-frame clones and leaves some out. The data hold 520,000 or so clones, with 60% to 85% observed a single time. The material sequenced was PBMCs. These receptors were taken from a woman between 35 and 50 years old in good health. Some clones in this sample may be carry-over from other donors' samples. Each CDR3 is given with its conserved first and last residue. A D gene is named only where the DNA matches it firmly. The size entry is marked missing in some rows and otherwise reads once, few, many or a size class.

D gene,V gene,J gene,clone size,CDR3 length,CDR3 DNA,CDR3 protein
.,TRBV6-1,TRBJ1-3,once,19,TGTGCCAGCAGTGAAAGGGCCCCCTCTCCAAGCGGCCACGGAAACACCATATATTTT,CASSERAPSPSGHGNTIYF
.,TRBV12-5,TRBJ1-5,.,16,TGTGCTAGTGGTTTGAACACCCTACCTCTCCATCAGCCCCAGCATTTT,CASGLNTLPLHQPQHF
.,TRBV6-1,TRBJ1-5,few,13,TGTGCCAGCCAGGGGCAACCAAATCAGCCCCAGCATTTT,CASQGQPNQPQHF
.,TRBV18,TRBJ1-4,.,15,TGTGCCAGCTCACCGTCCTTTGCAACTAATGAAAAACTGTTTTTT,CASSPSFATNEKLFF
.,TRBV7-9,TRBJ2-3,few,15,TGTGCCAGCAGCTTAGGAGCGGGTCCCACAGATACGCAGTATTTT,CASSLGAGPTDTQYF
TRBD1,TRBV11-2,TRBJ2-7,.,15,TGTGCCAGCAGCGTACGGGACAGAGAAGCCTACGAGCAGTACTTC,CASSVRDREAYEQYF
.,TRBV7-2,TRBJ2-7,.,14,TGTGCCAGCAGCTTTAGTCAGGGTAACTACGAGCAGTACTTC,CASSFSQGNYEQYF
TRBD2,TRBV28,TRBJ2-1,.,15,TGTGCCAGCAGTCGGACTAGCGGGATCTACAATGAGCAGTTCTTC,CASSRTSGIYNEQFF
.,TRBV5-5,TRBJ2-2,few,14,TGTGCCAGCAGCTTGTTGGTGAACACCGGGGAGCTGTTTTTT,CASSLLVNTGELFF
TRBD1,TRBV7-9,TRBJ1-1,few,12,TGTGCCAGCAGACGTACAGGGGCCGAAGCTTTCTTT,CASRRTGAEAFF
.,TRBV2,TRBJ2-3,.,14,TGTGCCAGCAAAAACGGGGAAGGCACAGATACGCAGTATTTT,CASKNGEGTDTQYF
.,TRBV5-1,TRBJ2-5,.,16,TGCGCCAGCAGCCCAGGAGTGGACTCCCCTGGAGAGACCCAGTACTTC,CASSPGVDSPGETQYF
TRBD1,TRBV10-3,TRBJ2-6,.,17,TGTGCCATCAGGCAGACAGGGGGAGGCTCTGGGGCCAACGTCCTGACTTTC,CAIRQTGGGSGANVLTF
.,TRBV28,TRBJ2-5,.,13,TGTGCCAGCTACAGGTCGGGAAAAGAGACCCAGTACTTC,CASYRSGKETQYF
.,TRBV11-3,TRBJ2-5,.,15,TGTGCCAGCAGCTTGGGCAGGGCATCTCTCGAGACCCAGTACTTC,CASSLGRASLETQYF
TRBD1,TRBV7-2,TRBJ1-3,.,14,TGTGCCAGCAGCCGTCCGGGACAGGGCAACACCATATATTTT,CASSRPGQGNTIYF
TRBD1,TRBV2,TRBJ1-4,.,15,TGTGCCAGCAGCCGCGGACAGGGGAGGAGTGAAAAACTGTTTTTT,CASSRGQGRSEKLFF
TRBD1,TRBV9,TRBJ2-1,.,14,TGTGCCAGCAGCGTAGAAGAGAGGGGGCAGGGTCAGTTCTTC,CASSVEERGQGQFF
TRBD2,TRBV7-6,TRBJ2-7,.,14,TGTGCCAGCAGCAGTAGCGGGTACTCCTACGAGCAGTACTTC,CASSSSGYSYEQYF
TRBD1,TRBV6-1,TRBJ1-1,.,14,TGTGCCAGCAGTATTCGGACAGGCGAGACTGAAGCTTTCTTT,CASSIRTGETEAFF
.,TRBV4-3,TRBJ2-3,.,18,TGCGCCAGCAGCCAAGATCTGTTTAGGGGTTCATCGGCGGATACGCAGTATTTT,CASSQDLFRGSSADTQYF
.,TRBV5-4,TRBJ2-2,once,15,TGTGCCAGCAGCTTCGAAGGGGCGAACACCGGGGAGCTGTTTTTT,CASSFEGANTGELFF
.,TRBV7-2,TRBJ2-7,.,14,TGTGCCAGCAGCTCTTTCGGTGGGCCATACGAGCAGTACTTC,CASSSFGGPYEQYF
TRBD1,TRBV7-2,TRBJ2-2,many,15,TGTGCCAGCAGCTTGCAAACAGGGGGGACCGGGGAGCTGTTTTTT,CASSLQTGGTGELFF
TRBD2,TRBV7-7,TRBJ2-7,few,15,TGTGCCAGCAGCTTCGAGACTAGCGGGAACTACGAGCAGTACTTC,CASSFETSGNYEQYF
TRBD1,TRBV15,TRBJ1-2,once,12,TGTGCCACCGCACAGGGGATTCGTGGCTACACCTTC,CATAQGIRGYTF
.,TRBV21-1,TRBJ2-4,.,19,TGTGCCAGCAGCGGAGGACAGGGAGGGCGTATCGTGGCCAAAAACATTCAGTACTTC,CASSGGQGGRIVAKNIQYF
.,TRBV2,TRBJ2-1,.,13,TGTGCCAGCGATGGACTATCCGGAATAGGGCAGTTCTTC,CASDGLSGIGQFF
TRBD2,TRBV5-5,TRBJ2-7,.,15,TGTGCCAGCAGCCGACTAGCGGGTGTCTCCTACGAGCAGTACTTC,CASSRLAGVSYEQYF
.,TRBV11-2,TRBJ2-5,.,13,TGTGCCTCTCGACGGGGCCTGTTAGAGACCCAGTACTTC,CASRRGLLETQYF
TRBD1,TRBV5-1,TRBJ1-6,once,15,TGCGCCAGCAGCCCGGCGACAGGGAGGAATTCACCCCTCCACTTT,CASSPATGRNSPLHF
TRBD2,TRBV30,TRBJ2-7,.,15,TGTGCCTGGAGTCTAGCGGGAGGAGGGTGGCACGAGCAGTACTTC,CAWSLAGGGWHEQYF
.,TRBV27,TRBJ2-7,.,11,TGTGCCAGCAGGACATCCAACGAGCAGTACTTC,CASRTSNEQYF
TRBD2,TRBV9,TRBJ2-3,once,16,TGTGCCAGCAGCGTAGTGACTAGCGCCTCGGGGGATACGCAGTATTTT,CASSVVTSASGDTQYF
TRBD1,TRBV5-6,TRBJ1-1,few,12,TGTGCCAGCAGCCAAGACAGGGGCTATGCTTTCTTT,CASSQDRGYAFF
.,TRBV28,TRBJ2-7,few,15,TGTGCCAGCAGTTTAAGCAAACAGCCCCACTACGAGCAGTACTTC,CASSLSKQPHYEQYF
.,TRBV2,TRBJ2-5,.,13,TGTGCCAGTAACGGACAGTTGCAAGAGACCCAGTACTTC,CASNGQLQETQYF
.,TRBV5-1,TRBJ2-1,.,14,TGCGCCAGCAGGCCCTCGACAGAGAACAATGAGCAGTTCTTC,CASRPSTENNEQFF
.,TRBV28,TRBJ1-2,.,16,TGTGCCAGCAGTTTGAGGAGGGGGGGGACCCTCTATGGCTACACCTTC,CASSLRRGGTLYGYTF
.,TRBV7-3,TRBJ2-3,few,16,TGTGCCAGCAGTCGAGAGGGGATGCTAACAGCCGATACGCAGTATTTT,CASSREGMLTADTQYF
TRBD1,TRBV29-1,TRBJ2-5,.,14,TGCAGCGTGGCCCCGGGACAGGGGCAAGAGACCCAGTACTTC,CSVAPGQGQETQYF